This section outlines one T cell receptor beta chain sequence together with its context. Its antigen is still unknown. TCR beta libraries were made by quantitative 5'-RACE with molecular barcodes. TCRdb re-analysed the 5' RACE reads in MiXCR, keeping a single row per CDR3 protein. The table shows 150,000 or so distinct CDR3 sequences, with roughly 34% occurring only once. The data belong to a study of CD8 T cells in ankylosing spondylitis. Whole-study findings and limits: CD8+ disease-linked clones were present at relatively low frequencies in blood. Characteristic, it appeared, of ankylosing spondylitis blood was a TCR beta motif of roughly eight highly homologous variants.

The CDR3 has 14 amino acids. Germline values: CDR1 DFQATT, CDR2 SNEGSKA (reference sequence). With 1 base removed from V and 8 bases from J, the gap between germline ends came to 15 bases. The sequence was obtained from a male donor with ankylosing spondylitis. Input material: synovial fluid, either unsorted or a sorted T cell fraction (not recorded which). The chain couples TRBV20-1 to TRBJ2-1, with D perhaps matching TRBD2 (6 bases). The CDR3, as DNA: TGCAGTGCTAGAGGGGGAGGCAGGGCCTATGAGCAGTTCTTC. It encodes CSARGGGRAYEQFF.